This entry lists 9 T cell receptor beta chains sequenced from one sample in a study of T-cell reconstitution after alpha-beta-depleted transplantation in children (dated by TCRdb to about 2016). Per the publication, the treatment or condition label means: allogeneic hematopoietic cell transplantation with graft depleted of TCRalphabeta T cells and CD19 B cells. Library preparation employed PCR. These reads were obtained on an Illumina HiSeq 2500. Molecular barcoding was employed in the preparation of TCR libraries, with unique molecular identifiers being used to normalize TCRbeta repertoire quantification. TCRdb applied fastp at Q25 and MiXCR to the public reads, then kept only in-frame beta chains. Identical CDR3 proteins give one entry, which carries the most common genes and DNA. The sample table records tens of thousands of distinct CDR3 sequences; under 8% of these occur just once. About 7% of the sample comes from the top ten.

The sequencing here drew on PBMCs, mostly from graft donor cells, taken 180 days after TCRalphabeta/CD19-depleted stem cell transplant. These receptors originate from a male patient younger than 18 who had a stem cell transplant for acute myeloid leukemia, so the T cells may come from the graft donor.

Ten or more counts support this clonotype. This chain uses TRBV4-2 with TRBJ2-3; no clear D gene. Germline lookup yields CDR1 LGHNA and CDR2 YNFKEQ. This CDR3 is 15 amino acids long. The V and J ends lost 0 bases and 0 bases respectively, with 7 bases between them. The CDR3 region has the DNA TGTGCCAGCAGCCAAGATCGAGCTAGCACAGATACGCAGTATTTT. Translated, it gives CASSQDRASTDTQYF.

This clonotype has ten or more counts. The V call is TRBV7-9, the J call TRBJ2-1; D is uncertain. In germline, CDR1 is SEHNR, CDR2 FQNEAQ (reference sequence). V dropped 8 bases and J dropped 8 bases, with 4 bases sitting between them. This CDR3 has 9 amino acids. In DNA, the CDR3 is TGTGCCAGCGACGATGAGCAGTTCTTC. Its protein product is CASDDEQFF.

The V and J genes are TRBV5-8 and TRBJ2-5; the D call may be TRBD1 or TRBD2 (5 bases each). Germline loops: CDR1 SGHTS, CDR2 YDEGEE. Between the trimmed V and J ends, which lost 7 bases and 3 bases, there was a span of 16 bases. The CDR3 consists of 14 residues. The CDR3 reads CASGPGGRKETQYF. DNA for the CDR3: TGTGCCAGCGGCCCTGGGGGTAGAAAAGAGACCCAGTACTTC.

In its sample, this clonotype was seen many times. The J gene is TRBJ2-7, the V gene TRBV10-3; no definite D call. CDR1 is ENHRY, CDR2 SYGVKD, per germline. Trimming pared 6 bases from V and 2 bases from J, leaving 8 bases between. The CDR3 is 12 residues long. This CDR3 is CAISEGAYEQYF. The DNA of the CDR3 is TGTGCCATCAGCGAAGGTGCCTACGAGCAGTACTTC.

As DNA, the CDR3 is TGTGGCGCCATTTATCGGCAGGCGGGAAGCAACGAGCAGTACTTC. Translated, it gives CGAIYRQAGSNEQYF. The chain recombines TRBV24-1 with TRBJ2-7, with D possibly TRBD2 on 6 matching bases. The germline gives CDR1 KGHDR, CDR2 SFDVKD. The CDR3 extends over 15 amino acids.

This clonotype has a count of ten or more. The chain joins TRBV20-1 to TRBJ2-1; 12 nucleotides line up with TRBD2. Germline CDR1 and CDR2: DFQATT and SNEGSKA (reference sequence). The V and J ends lost 2 bases and 9 bases, in that order; junction bases with no gene match: 14. The CDR3 covers 17 residues. The CDR3 region has the DNA TGCAGTGCTAGACCTAGCGGGAGGGGGGGGGCTGGTGGTGAGCAGTTCTTC. It codes for CSARPSGRGGAGGEQFF.

This clonotype was observed at least ten times. Compared with germline, one end of the junction differs, possibly owing to a read error. This rearrangement joins TRBV18 to TRBJ1-5; D is perhaps TRBD1 (5 bases). There are 13 residues in the CDR3. The germline V gene has CDR1 KGHSH and CDR2 LQKENI. CDR3 region: CASSPGPSEPHHF. The CDR3 nucleotides read TGTGCCAGCTCACCGGGGCCTTCCGAGCCCCATCATTTT.

This clonotype was seen ten or more times. This chain uses TRBV29-1 with TRBJ1-2; 9 nucleotides agree with TRBD1. This CDR3 is 13 amino acids long. Looked up from germline, CDR1 is SQVTM and CDR2 is ANQGSEA. J was trimmed by 8 bases and V by 2 bases; bases with no gene match: 6. CDR3 loop: CSVEKQGARGYTF. The DNA of the CDR3 is TGCAGCGTTGAAAAACAGGGGGCAAGGGGCTACACCTTC.

This clonotype was detected ten times or more. This rearrangement joins TRBV19 to TRBJ2-5; either TRBD1 or TRBD2 may fit D (5 bases each). V was pared by 4 bases and J by 5 bases, with 14 bases between. Per germline, CDR1 LNHDA and CDR2 SQIVND (reference sequence). The CDR3 spans 14 residues. CDR3 nucleotides: TGTGCCAGTAGTAGATCGGGACGACTGGAGACCCAGTACTTC. Protein product: CASSRSGRLETQYF.